This TCR beta chain was identified in a study of T cells in tuberculosis. General observations from the study: Smaller distances to GMM-specific TCRs suggested their expansion in active tuberculosis. The TCR-beta difference was not significant; alpha differences partly reflected length. Active tuberculosis cases were adults; controls were adolescents.

Assay: immunoSEQ multiplex PCR; the TCRdb copy retains only in-frame clones and omits some. The sample yields under 40,000 clones, around 94% seen once. This clone is medium-sized. The antigen remains undetermined. The CDR3 consists of 15 residues. V was clipped by 1 base and J by 1 base, with 11 bases between them. Looked up from germline, CDR1 is SGHTA and CDR2 is FQGNSA. Sequenced: PBMCs. This receptor was identified in a donor aged 10-35 years with latent tuberculosis or without tuberculosis infection. This sequence joins TRBV7-2 and TRBJ2-7; D remains unclear. CDR3 coding DNA: TGTGCCAGCAGCTTAGTAGTCACCCTGTCCTACGAGCAGTACTTC. Its translation: CASSLVVTLSYEQYF. Based on the CDR3 plus reference TRBV7-2 and TRBJ2-7, the full variable domain is GAGVSQSPSNKVTEKGKDVELRCDPISGHTALYWYRQSLGQGLEFLIYFQGNSAPDKSGLPSDRFSAERTGGSVSTLTIQRTQQEDSAVYLCASSLVVTLSYEQYFGPGTRLTVT.